This T cell receptor beta chain appears in the sequencing data of a study of sequential checkpoint blockade in melanoma (dated by TCRdb to the late 2010s). About the full investigation: Patients were randomized 1:1 to first-line nivolumab followed by ipilimumab (arm A) or ipilimumab followed by nivolumab (arm B). Maintenance nivolumab was given following each of the two trial sequences.

The immunoSEQ Assay was used to immunosequence TCRbeta CDR3 regions from genomic DNA. Prior to high-throughput sequencing, genomic DNA was amplified by bias-controlled multiplex PCR. The study's processing was this. To quantify the absolute abundance of each unique TCRbeta CDR3 region, the sequences were collapsed and filtered. Clonality was defined as 1 minus Pielou's evenness and was calculated using productive rearrangements only. A previously published method was used to identify clones whose frequencies were significantly greater in on-treatment samples than in baseline samples. TCRdb took over this immuneACCESS table, retaining in-frame rearrangements with V and J assigned. Such tables are incomplete; in checked studies, under half of the missing clones stem from an unresolved V gene, and the remainder is unexplained. V and J calls and clone size are copied from that table; D and trimming were computed from the DNA. The sample profile shows some 14,000 clones; around 77% of them were found once. The leading ten clones occupy 30% of the sample.

With regard to this clone: There is no known antigen for this receptor. Per-base quality was not reported, and no clone a single base away is much larger than it.

The sample's treatment or condition label is to be understood as: randomized to nivolumab then ipilimumab (arm A) or the reverse (arm B). No trial patient had received prior DNA-damaging chemotherapy. A FACS Aria II flow cytometer was used to sort live CD3+CD8+ cells that were negative for CD19 and CD56 from thawed PBMCs. Samples came from patients with melanoma in CheckMate 064, a randomized, open-label phase II trial of sequential checkpoint blockade. Peripheral blood mononuclear cells were obtained through leukapheresis, purified using Ficoll-Paque, and frozen in human serum containing roughly 10% DMSO. Immediately after sorting, the purity of sorted blood CD3+CD8+ cells was verified to be >95%, after which DNA was extracted. From a lookup of the germline V gene (reference sequence), CDR1 and CDR2 are MNHEY and SMNVEV. The V end loses 6 bases and the J end loses 0 bases, and a stretch of 12 bases separates them. From the cysteine up to the phenylalanine, the CDR3 has a length of 14 residues. Of the read, only the CDR3 DNA is kept; its 42 bases are in frame from base 1.

Results and caveats for the whole study, not just this receptor: Larger, independent patient cohorts are needed to validate the response-prediction model that combines TCR metrics and mutation burden.

Sample: CD8+ T cells sorted from blood (inferred from file names), taken from a patient given nivolumab and ipilimumab in sequence. The source is a human donor with melanoma. Here the chain combines TRBV27 and TRBJ2-7, with a weak D call of TRBD2 (5 bases match). DNA sequence: TGTGCCAGCAGCCGGAGCGGAAGCTCCTACGAGCAGTACTTC. It is translated as CASSRSGSSYEQYF.